The rows below give T cell receptor beta chains drawn from one sample of a study of cytomegalovirus exposure and HLA in healthy donors. Profiled with immunoSEQ multiplex PCR; TCRdb holds only in-frame clones, not every one. The sample contains tens of thousands of clones, 65% to 85% of which appear only once. The sequencing input was PBMCs. These receptors were taken from a man in his sixties in good health and CMV-seronegative. Each CDR3 is given with its conserved first and last residue. A D gene is named only where the DNA matches it firmly. Size values are once, few and many counts, or a class for expanded clones, and some rows have none.

V,size,J,D,DNA,CDR3
TRBV23-1,-,TRBJ2-5,-,TGCGCCAGCGAGGACATTCTTCCCTACTTC,CASEDILPYF
TRBV30,-,TRBJ2-1,TRBD2,TGTGCCTGGACCAGGACTAGCGGGATTAATGAGCAGTTCTTC,CAWTRTSGINEQFF
TRBV6-4,-,TRBJ2-5,TRBD1,TGTGCCAGCAGTGACTCTGGGACAGTGTATCAAGAGACCCAGTACTTC,CASSDSGTVYQETQYF
TRBV5-6,-,TRBJ2-7,TRBD1,TGTGCCAGCAGCTCGCTCGGGGGACAGGAGGGCTACGAGCAGTACTTC,CASSSLGGQEGYEQYF
TRBV11-2,few,TRBJ2-7,-,TGTGCCAGCAGCTTAGGGGGGCCCTACGAGCAGTACTTC,CASSLGGPYEQYF
TRBV5-1,-,TRBJ1-5,-,TGCGCCAGCAGCCAAAGGGGGGGGCAGAATCAGCCCCAGCATTTT,CASSQRGGQNQPQHF
TRBV7-2,-,TRBJ1-5,-,TGTGCCAGCAGCTTAGGTAGTCAGGGGCATCAGCCCCAGCATTTT,CASSLGSQGHQPQHF
TRBV21-1,-,TRBJ2-5,-,TGTGCCAGCAGCAAACAGGGAAACCAAGAGACCCAGTACTTC,CASSKQGNQETQYF
TRBV7-2,-,TRBJ2-1,-,TGTGCCAGCAGCCCCGAACGACTCAACAATGAGCAGTTCTTC,CASSPERLNNEQFF
TRBV6-1,-,TRBJ1-4,-,TGTGCCAGCAGTGAGGGGCAGGGGAATTTTGAAAAACTGTTTTTT,CASSEGQGNFEKLFF
TRBV11-2,-,TRBJ1-6,-,TGTGCCAGCAGCTTAGCAGGGTACTCCTCACCCCTCCACTTT,CASSLAGYSSPLHF
TRBV5-6,few,TRBJ2-5,-,TGTGCCAGCAGCTTTTGGGGGCGGGAGACCCAGTACTTC,CASSFWGRETQYF
TRBV28,-,TRBJ2-7,-,TGTGCCAGCAGGACCCCGACAGGCTCAGCCTACGAGCAGTACTTC,CASRTPTGSAYEQYF
TRBV11-2,-,TRBJ2-7,-,TGTGCCAGCCGGACTTCCTACGAGCAGTACTTC,CASRTSYEQYF
TRBV6-5,-,TRBJ1-4,-,TGTGCCAGCAGAACAGGTGGGGGCTGGAATGAAAAACTGTTTTTT,CASRTGGGWNEKLFF
TRBV7-2,-,TRBJ2-7,-,TGTGCCAGCAGCATCAGCGGACTATCCTACGAGCAGTACTTC,CASSISGLSYEQYF
TRBV4-3,-,TRBJ2-5,TRBD2,TGCGCCAGCAGCCAAGATAGTCGGGCTAGCGGGAGGGCGCGGCAGTACTTC,CASSQDSRASGRARQYF
TRBV11-1,-,TRBJ2-4,-,TGTTCCAGCAGCTTAGCCGGGGATACAGCACTCATTCAGTACTTC,CSSSLAGDTALIQYF
TRBV7-2,-,TRBJ1-2,TRBD1,TGTGCCAGCAGCTTAGGACAGGGTGGTGGCTACACCTTC,CASSLGQGGGYTF
TRBV9,few,TRBJ2-3,-,TGTGCCAGCAGCGCGACAGGCACTAGCACAGATACGCAGTATTTT,CASSATGTSTDTQYF
TRBV18,-,TRBJ1-5,TRBD1,TGTGCCAGCTCATCTACAGGGGTGGGAACCCAGCATTTT,CASSSTGVGTQHF
TRBV9,-,TRBJ2-1,-,TGTGTTGGGGGGGACAGGAAAGGTATCAATGAGCAGTTCTTC,CVGGDRKGINEQFF
TRBV30,-,TRBJ1-5,TRBD1,TGTGCCTGGAGTCCCGGACAGGGTGGTCAGCCCCAGCATTTT,CAWSPGQGGQPQHF
TRBV9,-,TRBJ2-2,TRBD2,TGTGCCAGCCGGGAGGAGAACACCGGGGAGCTGTTTTTT,CASREENTGELFF
TRBV2,-,TRBJ1-5,-,TGTGCCAGCAGCCAGGGTTATAGTAACAATCAGCCCCAGCATTTT,CASSQGYSNNQPQHF